These T cell receptor beta chains were read from a single sample in a study of long-term antiretroviral therapy in people with HIV. Profiled with immunoSEQ multiplex PCR; TCRdb holds only in-frame clones, not every one. The data contain about 24,000 clones, approximately 77% of them singletons. This material consisted of unsorted PBMCs, taken 4.4 years after starting antiretroviral therapy. Receptor source: a man younger than 45 with HIV. Both conserved end residues are part of each CDR3. D genes are given only for firm matches.

D: TRBD1; V: TRBV4-3; J: TRBJ1-4; DNA: TGCGCCAGCAGCCAAGATTTGACAGGGGCTGTTGCAACTAATGAAAAACTGTTTTTT; CDR3: CASSQDLTGAVATNEKLFF
D: .; V: TRBV27; J: TRBJ1-1; DNA: TGTGCCAGCAGTTTAGGTGGGAACACTGAAGCTTTCTTT; CDR3: CASSLGGNTEAFF
D: TRBD2; V: TRBV10-3; J: TRBJ2-7; DNA: TGTGCCATCAGTGCGGGACTAGCGGGAGAGAACTACGAGCAGTACTTC; CDR3: CAISAGLAGENYEQYF
D: .; V: TRBV18; J: TRBJ1-5; DNA: TGTGCCAGCTCACCGGGCAGGGAAAGGAATCAGCCCCAGCATTTT; CDR3: CASSPGRERNQPQHF
D: TRBD2; V: TRBV19; J: TRBJ2-2; DNA: TGTGCCAGTAGTGTCCGACTAGCGTCAGAGAGGGTCACCGGGGAGCTGTTTTTT; CDR3: CASSVRLASERVTGELFF
D: TRBD1; V: TRBV10-3; J: TRBJ1-2; DNA: TGTGCCATCAGTGCAGGGGGCGGCTACACCTTC; CDR3: CAISAGGGYTF
D: TRBD1; V: TRBV14; J: TRBJ1-1; DNA: TGTGCCAGCAGCCCGACAGGGAGTACTGAAGCTTTCTTT; CDR3: CASSPTGSTEAFF
D: .; V: TRBV19; J: TRBJ1-1; DNA: TGTGCCAGTAGTATTAGAGTGAACACTGAAGCTTTCTTT; CDR3: CASSIRVNTEAFF
D: .; V: TRBV18; J: TRBJ2-7; DNA: TGTGCCAGCTCACCACCTCAGTCCTACGAGCAGTACTTC; CDR3: CASSPPQSYEQYF
D: .; V: TRBV11-3; J: TRBJ2-2; DNA: TGTGCCAGCAGCCCCGGGGGAAACACCGGGGAGCTGTTTTTT; CDR3: CASSPGGNTGELFF
D: .; V: TRBV5-1; J: TRBJ1-2; DNA: TGCGCCAGCAGCGACAGGTCAAACTATGGCTACACCTTC; CDR3: CASSDRSNYGYTF